These T cell receptor beta chains were read from a single sample in a study of chemoradiotherapy in HPV16-positive cancers. Clones were sequenced by immunoSEQ multiplex PCR, and TCRdb holds only the in-frame ones, with some missing. The table lists 35,000 to 45,000 clones, around 76% of them singletons, with 4.5% to 6.5% in the top ten. Specimen: blood, collected from a patient who underwent chemoradiotherapy. The source is a human donor with HPV-associated anogenital cancer. Both conserved end residues are part of each CDR3. Expanded clones get a size class; other rows say once, few or many, or leave the size out.

V gene: TRBV5-5
clone size: once
J gene: TRBJ2-7
CDR3 length: 14
CDR3 protein: CASSFRDTSYEQYF

V gene: TRBV9
clone size: -
J gene: TRBJ1-1
CDR3 length: 13
CDR3 protein: CASSVEARTEAFF

V gene: TRBV7-3
clone size: -
J gene: TRBJ2-1
CDR3 length: 13
CDR3 protein: CASSLIGGNEQFF

V gene: TRBV7-8
clone size: -
J gene: TRBJ2-1
CDR3 length: 19
CDR3 protein: CASSLVSLPGGDSYNEQFF

V gene: TRBV6-1
clone size: -
J gene: TRBJ1-5
CDR3 length: 15
CDR3 protein: CASSEFLDSNQPQHF

V gene: TRBV2
clone size: -
J gene: TRBJ2-4
CDR3 length: 13
CDR3 protein: CASSEQGMNIQYF

V gene: TRBV6-1
clone size: -
J gene: TRBJ1-1
CDR3 length: 14
CDR3 protein: CASRAGTVNTEAFF

V gene: TRBV27
clone size: -
J gene: TRBJ2-3
CDR3 length: 14
CDR3 protein: CASSLQRGADTQYF

V gene: TRBV27
clone size: -
J gene: TRBJ1-1
CDR3 length: 17
CDR3 protein: CASSLSRGAMGNTEAFF

V gene: TRBV7-2
clone size: -
J gene: TRBJ2-2
CDR3 length: 15
CDR3 protein: CASSQLAGVSGELFF

V gene: TRBV5-1
clone size: -
J gene: TRBJ1-2
CDR3 length: 15
CDR3 protein: CASSLGLGVNYGYTF

V gene: TRBV11-2
clone size: -
J gene: TRBJ2-7
CDR3 length: 15
CDR3 protein: CASSLDLGKHYEQYF

V gene: TRBV7-9
clone size: once
J gene: TRBJ1-4
CDR3 length: 17
CDR3 protein: CASSLWTGGRTNEKLFF

V gene: TRBV4-1
clone size: -
J gene: TRBJ2-1
CDR3 length: 14
CDR3 protein: CASTRGGDFGEQFF

V gene: TRBV5-1
clone size: -
J gene: TRBJ2-2
CDR3 length: 15
CDR3 protein: CASSGRTLNTGELFF

V gene: TRBV2
clone size: -
J gene: TRBJ1-1
CDR3 length: 16
CDR3 protein: CASSRFSPGPNTEAFF

V gene: TRBV7-9
clone size: few
J gene: TRBJ1-2
CDR3 length: 13
CDR3 protein: CASSPDTGAGYTF

V gene: TRBV7-9
clone size: -
J gene: TRBJ2-7
CDR3 length: 14
CDR3 protein: CASSSGTGDYEQYF

V gene: TRBV15
clone size: -
J gene: TRBJ2-1
CDR3 length: 14
CDR3 protein: CATSRERLGNEQFF

V gene: TRBV7-2
clone size: -
J gene: TRBJ2-7
CDR3 length: 13
CDR3 protein: CASSLGVGGEQYF

V gene: TRBV9
clone size: -
J gene: TRBJ2-1
CDR3 length: 13
CDR3 protein: CASSVRDHNEQFF

V gene: TRBV7-8
clone size: -
J gene: TRBJ2-7
CDR3 length: 14
CDR3 protein: CASSLGQGAYEQYF

V gene: TRBV7-6
clone size: -
J gene: TRBJ1-6
CDR3 length: 16
CDR3 protein: CASSLARTGFDSPLHF

V gene: TRBV5-6
clone size: -
J gene: TRBJ2-1
CDR3 length: 13
CDR3 protein: CASSFASGNEQFF

V gene: TRBV4-3
clone size: -
J gene: TRBJ2-7
CDR3 length: 15
CDR3 protein: CASSQVSSPFYEQYF

V gene: TRBV6-1
clone size: -
J gene: TRBJ2-2
CDR3 length: 14
CDR3 protein: CASNWTPGTGELFF

V gene: TRBV7-2
clone size: -
J gene: TRBJ1-1
CDR3 length: 15
CDR3 protein: CASSLGTGYHTEAFF

V gene: TRBV9
clone size: -
J gene: TRBJ1-2
CDR3 length: 12
CDR3 protein: CASSLTTGGYTF

V gene: TRBV6-6
clone size: once
J gene: TRBJ2-2
CDR3 length: 16
CDR3 protein: CASRSGTRPNTGELFF

V gene: TRBV4-2
clone size: -
J gene: TRBJ2-7
CDR3 length: 16
CDR3 protein: CASSQDPGQGWGEQYF

V gene: TRBV9
clone size: few
J gene: TRBJ1-5
CDR3 length: 13
CDR3 protein: CASSFGADQPQHF

V gene: TRBV10-3
clone size: -
J gene: TRBJ2-2
CDR3 length: 16
CDR3 protein: CAINSLGTENTGELFF

V gene: TRBV4-3
clone size: once
J gene: TRBJ1-4
CDR3 length: 16
CDR3 protein: CASSQEDRAINEKLFF

V gene: TRBV18
clone size: few
J gene: TRBJ1-6
CDR3 length: 14
CDR3 protein: CASSPNIGSSPLHF

V gene: TRBV11-1
clone size: -
J gene: TRBJ2-3
CDR3 length: 15
CDR3 protein: CASSRTEGSTDTQYF

V gene: TRBV19
clone size: -
J gene: TRBJ2-6
CDR3 length: 15
CDR3 protein: CASSTDRGRANVLTF

V gene: TRBV18
clone size: once
J gene: TRBJ2-2
CDR3 length: 19
CDR3 protein: CASSPTRLAGGPNTGELFF

V gene: TRBV6-4
clone size: -
J gene: TRBJ2-7
CDR3 length: 12
CDR3 protein: CANSTGSNEQYF

V gene: TRBV4-1
clone size: few
J gene: TRBJ1-2
CDR3 length: 14
CDR3 protein: CASSQGLVVGGYTF

V gene: TRBV2
clone size: -
J gene: TRBJ1-1
CDR3 length: 14
CDR3 protein: CASSGSTGDLGAFF

V gene: TRBV30
clone size: -
J gene: TRBJ2-1
CDR3 length: 14
CDR3 protein: CAWRGLGVGNEQFF

V gene: TRBV6-5
clone size: -
J gene: TRBJ1-6
CDR3 length: 14
CDR3 protein: CASKVTENNSPLHF

V gene: TRBV30
clone size: few
J gene: TRBJ1-2
CDR3 length: 13
CDR3 protein: CAWSGVSNYGYTF

V gene: TRBV6-5
clone size: once
J gene: TRBJ2-5
CDR3 length: 14
CDR3 protein: CASNGPGQLKTQYF

V gene: TRBV5-1
clone size: once
J gene: TRBJ1-6
CDR3 length: 17
CDR3 protein: CASSLAVGGQTNSPLHF

V gene: TRBV5-1
clone size: -
J gene: TRBJ1-2
CDR3 length: 13
CDR3 protein: CASSSGGTYGYTF

V gene: TRBV7-9
clone size: -
J gene: TRBJ1-2
CDR3 length: 14
CDR3 protein: CASSPIGQGYGYTF

V gene: TRBV6-5
clone size: -
J gene: TRBJ2-7
CDR3 length: 14
CDR3 protein: CASSQNTGTSAAYF

V gene: TRBV2
clone size: -
J gene: TRBJ1-3
CDR3 length: 15
CDR3 protein: CASSYGPDSGNTIYF

V gene: TRBV6-1
clone size: -
J gene: TRBJ2-7
CDR3 length: 14
CDR3 protein: CATRGTTKLHEQYF

V gene: TRBV18
clone size: -
J gene: TRBJ2-3
CDR3 length: 15
CDR3 protein: CASSPKASGADTQYF

V gene: TRBV7-9
clone size: once
J gene: TRBJ2-3
CDR3 length: 16
CDR3 protein: CASSLEAGGYTDTQYF

V gene: TRBV18
clone size: -
J gene: TRBJ1-1
CDR3 length: 18
CDR3 protein: CASSPPSLSRAMNTEAFF